This T cell receptor (beta chain) was captured in a study of regulatory T cells in long-lasting Graves disease. The TCR beta library used iRepertoire HTBI primers with Arm-PCR amplification of CDR3. TCRdb processed the multiplex PCR reads anew with MiXCR; each CDR3 protein has one entry. This table holds 300,000 to 400,000 distinct CDR3 sequences, roughly 15% found once. Ten or more counts support this clonotype. Time point defined: newly diagnosed GD, antithyroid drugs for less than 3 months. RNA extracted from PBMCs served as the sequencing template. This CDR3 region has 15 residues. CDR1 DFQATT and CDR2 SNEGSKA come from the germline V gene (reference sequence). The germline V and J ends were trimmed by 3 bases and 2 bases, with 14 bases remaining between them.

The specimen was peripheral blood mononuclear cells (PBMCs), collected at new diagnosis, from a patient treated with antithyroid drugs. The clonotype comes from a female donor with Graves disease. The rearrangement links TRBV20-1 to TRBJ1-5; D is possibly TRBD1 (5 bases). The CDR3 nucleotides are TGCAGTGCTAGTAGGAGGGGCGGGGGCAATCAGCCCCAGCATTTT. Translating it yields CSASRRGGGNQPQHF.